Below are 29 T cell receptor beta chains sequenced from a single sample in a study of early T cells in non-severe SARS-CoV-2 infection. One entry per CDR3 protein, called by TCRdb with MiXCR from the 5' RACE reads. The sample includes about 69,000 distinct CDR3 sequences, roughly 8.7% seen only once; the top ten take around 5.5%. Sequenced input: whole blood. The receptors stem from an adult who was a healthcare worker with PCR-confirmed SARS-CoV-2 infection or an uninfected control (not recorded which).

This clonotype was detected only a few times. The chain is built from TRBV18 and TRBJ2-7; 7 bases agree with TRBD2. J gave up 5 bases and V 3 bases, and 4 bases lay outside the gene matches. The germline V gene encodes CDR1 KGHSH and CDR2 LQKENI. The CDR3 sequence is 13 residues long. The CDR3 region has the DNA TGTGCCAGCTCACCGGGGGGGAACCACGAGCAGTACTTC. It codes for CASSPGGNHEQYF.

The rearrangement joins TRBV5-8 to TRBJ2-3, with no clear D. The germline gives CDR1 SGHTS, CDR2 YDEGEE. The V and J ends lost 5 bases and 0 bases respectively, with 16 bases between them. The CDR3 totals 16 residues. The CDR3 DNA sequence: TGTGCCAGCAGAGATCCCACGCAACAAAGCACAGATACGCAGTATTTT. This gives the protein CASRDPTQQSTDTQYF.

This clonotype was seen repeatedly, ten times or more. The gene calls are TRBV7-2 and TRBJ2-1; no clear D. V was cut by 5 bases and J by 3 bases, with 14 bases left in between. Germline V CDR1 and CDR2: SGHTA, FQGNSA. This CDR3 is 15 amino acids long. The chain's CDR3 is CASSPYMDIYNEQFF. The CDR3 DNA is TGTGCCAGCAGCCCCTACATGGATATCTACAATGAGCAGTTCTTC. Full variable domain (missing parts from reference TRBV7-2 and TRBJ2-1): GAGVSQSPSNKVTEKGKDVELRCDPISGHTALYWYRQSLGQGLEFLIYFQGNSAPDKSGLPSDRFSAERTGGSVSTLTIQRTQQEDSAVYLCASSPYMDIYNEQFFGPGTRLTVL.

The CDR3 bases are TGCAGCGTTGAACCAGGGGGTAACACTGAAGCTTTCTTT. Its protein is CSVEPGGNTEAFF. The chain links TRBV29-1 to TRBJ1-1, with 7 bases identical to TRBD1. CDR1 and CDR2 (germline): SQVTM, ANQGSEA. The CDR3 is 13 amino acids. J was trimmed by 2 bases and V by 2 bases; bases with no gene match: 2.

This chain links TRBV13 with TRBJ2-1; 14 nucleotides align to TRBD2. CDR3 length: 16 amino acids. Looked up from germline, CDR1 is PRHDT and CDR2 is FYEKMQ (reference sequence). Unmatched junction bases numbered 9, after V lost 5 bases and J lost 9 bases. For the CDR3, the DNA is TGTGCCAGCAGCCTGGGACTAGCGGGAGCAACGGGTGAGCAGTTCTTC. Residues: CASSLGLAGATGEQFF.

The chain joins TRBV2 to TRBJ2-3; the match to TRBD2 covers 11 bases. V lost 5 bases and J lost 1; bases outside the gene matches: 11. CDR1 is SNHLY and CDR2 is FYNNEI in the germline V gene. The CDR3 covers 18 residues. CDR3 protein: CASSQLAGDSLGTDTQYF. DNA of the CDR3: TGTGCCAGCAGTCAACTAGCGGGAGATAGTCTGGGCACAGATACGCAGTATTTT.

The table lists this clonotype with many counts. The genes are TRBV29-1 and TRBJ2-2; D may be TRBD2 (5 bases). The CDR3 spans 16 residues. The germline V gene encodes CDR1 SQVTM and CDR2 ANQGSEA. CDR3: CNSPGRRSHNTGELFF. CDR3 in DNA: TGCAACTCCCCCGGGCGGAGGTCTCATAACACCGGGGAGCTGTTTTTT.

This clonotype was seen only a few times. The V call is TRBV5-1, the J call TRBJ2-1; possibly TRBD1 for D (6 bases). Germline values: CDR1 SGHRS, CDR2 YFSETQ. V was shortened by 4 bases and J by 15 bases, with 17 bases between the two germline ends. The CDR3 is 12 residues long. In nucleotides, the CDR3 is TGCGCCAGCAGCCCGTCCAAAGACAGGCTGTTCTTC. Protein: CASSPSKDRLFF. The variable domain in full, completed from reference TRBV5-1 and TRBJ2-1, reads KAGVTQTPRYLIKTRGQQVTLSCSPISGHRSVSWYQQTPGQGLQFLFEYFSETQRNKGNFPGRFSGRQFSNSRSEMNVSTLELGDSALYLCASSPSKDRLFFGPGTRLTVL.

This clonotype turned up a few times. CDR3 loop: CASSLKGANEQYF. The CDR3 DNA reads TGTGCCAGCAGCTTAAAGGGGGCGAATGAGCAGTACTTC. The chain is built from TRBV5-4 and TRBJ2-7, with 7 bases fitting TRBD1. Germline V gene lookup returns CDR1 SGHNT and CDR2 YYREEE (reference sequence). The CDR3 spans 13 residues. The V segment lost 2 bases and the J segment 7 bases; nucleotides outside the gene matches: 6.

The chain links TRBV7-3 to TRBJ2-2; unclear D gene. The germline V gene encodes CDR1 SGHTA and CDR2 FQGTGA. The germline V and J ends were trimmed by 2 bases and 1 base, with 14 bases remaining between them. The CDR3 covers 17 residues. Here the CDR3 DNA reads TGTGCCAGCAGCTTAGGCCCGACTGGATTGAACACCGGGGAGCTGTTTTTT. Its protein is CASSLGPTGLNTGELFF.

This clonotype was counted only a few times. The chain joins TRBV4-2 to TRBJ2-1, with D possibly being TRBD2 (6 bases). V shed 0 bases and J shed 5 bases, with 20 bases lying between them. CDR3 length: 18 residues. Germline CDR1 is LGHNA and CDR2 is YNFKEQ. The CDR3: CASSQESWASSGNNEQFF. CDR3 nucleotide sequence: TGTGCCAGCAGCCAAGAATCGTGGGCTAGTAGCGGTAACAATGAGCAGTTCTTC.

This chain's CDR3 is CASSGGQGYNQPQHF. CDR3 bases: TGTGCCAGCAGTGGCGGACAGGGCTACAATCAGCCCCAGCATTTT. The rearrangement joins TRBV6-6 to TRBJ1-5; 8 bases match TRBD1. The germline V gene has CDR1 MNHNY and CDR2 SVGAGI (reference sequence). The CDR3 is 15 residues long. Trimming cost V 5 bases and J 3 bases; bases outside gene matches: 6.

This clonotype turned up a few times. This rearrangement joins TRBV27 to TRBJ2-1; D is undetermined. The CDR3 is 12 residues long. Deletions cut 5 bases from V and 5 bases from J, with 7 bases between. The germline gives CDR1 MNHEY, CDR2 SMNVEV (reference sequence). The CDR3, as DNA: TGTGCCAGCAGTCTCCTTAACAATGAGCAGTTCTTC. As protein: CASSLLNNEQFF.

This clonotype was recorded a few times. The chain recombines TRBV4-2 with TRBJ1-1; no reliable D call. The CDR3 consists of 16 residues. Germline assignment: CDR1 LGHNA and CDR2 YNFKEQ. Trimming stripped 0 bases from V and 5 bases from J, with 16 bases between. CDR3 DNA sequence: TGTGCCAGCAGCCAAGAATTGGAGTCTCGCAAGACTGAAGCTTTCTTT. It is translated as CASSQELESRKTEAFF.

J is TRBJ1-6 and V is TRBV4-3; D not resolved. Germline V CDR1 and CDR2: LGHNA, YSLEER. V lost 0 bases and J 4 bases, leaving 10 bases between the germline ends. This CDR3 is built from 16 residues. This CDR3 is CASSQDSQAYNSPLHF. The CDR3 DNA follows: TGCGCCAGCAGCCAAGATTCCCAGGCTTATAATTCACCCCTCCACTTT.

This clonotype was counted many times. The rearrangement links TRBV30 to TRBJ2-7, with D tentatively TRBD2 (6 bases). This CDR3 has 14 amino acids. The V gene's germline CDR1 is GTSNPN and CDR2 SVGIG (reference sequence). The V end was cut by 2 bases, the J end by 3 bases, with 14 bases between. Written as DNA, the CDR3 is TGTGCCTGGAGTCCGGGACTGGCAAGCTACGAGCAGTACTTC. Translating gives CAWSPGLASYEQYF. Supplemented by reference TRBV30 and TRBJ2-7, the full variable domain reads SQTIHQWPATLVQPVGSPLSLECTVEGTSNPNLYWYRQAAGRGLQLLFYSVGIGQISSEVPQNLSASRPQDRQFILSSKKLLLSDSGFYLCAWSPGLASYEQYFGPGTRLTVT.

This clonotype was recorded a few times. This CDR3 is CASSLDYRAELTMEQFF. In DNA, the CDR3 is TGTGCCAGCAGCTTAGATTATCGAGCGGAGCTTACAATGGAGCAGTTCTTC. The rearrangement joins TRBV7-9 to TRBJ2-1, with TRBD2 as a possible D gene (5 bases). From germline, CDR1 is SEHNR and CDR2 FQNEAQ (reference sequence). The CDR3 is 17 residues long. V gave up 1 base and J gave up 10 bases, with 23 bases separating them. The full variable domain, in which reference TRBV7-9 and TRBJ2-1 provide the parts outside the CDR3, is DTGVSQNPRHKITKRGQNVTFRCDPISEHNRLYWYRQTLGQGPEFLTYFQNEAQLEKSRLLSDRFSAERPKGSFSTLEIQRTEQGDSAMYLCASSLDYRAELTMEQFFGPGTRLTVL.

In its sample, this clonotype was seen a few times. This rearrangement joins TRBV20-1 to TRBJ2-5; 11 nucleotides agree with TRBD2. The CDR3 contains 14 residues. The V gene end was trimmed by 1 base and the J gene end by 4 bases; junction bases not matched to a gene: 2. CDR1 DFQATT and CDR2 SNEGSKA come from the germline V gene (reference sequence). The chain's CDR3 is CSARVLAGVETQYF. CDR3 coding DNA: TGCAGTGCTAGAGTACTAGCGGGAGTAGAGACCCAGTACTTC.

The rearrangement links TRBV5-4 to TRBJ2-5, with D possibly TRBD1 on 5 matching bases. V was trimmed by 4 bases and J by 4 bases, leaving 17 bases between them. The CDR3 totals 15 residues. Germline CDR1 is SGHNT and CDR2 is YYREEE (reference sequence). This CDR3 reads CASSTAGWIGETQYF. CDR3 sequence (DNA): TGTGCCAGCAGCACGGCAGGGTGGATCGGAGAGACCCAGTACTTC.

This chain connects TRBV28 to TRBJ2-7; D is tentatively TRBD1 or TRBD2 (5 bases each). This CDR3 region has 14 residues. The germline gives CDR1 MDHEN, CDR2 SYDVKM. V lost 5 bases, J lost 3 bases, and 14 bases lay in between. Here the CDR3 DNA reads TGTGCCAGCAGTGTGACGGGGCGGTACTACGAGCAGTACTTC. It encodes CASSVTGRYYEQYF.

CDR3 DNA sequence: TGCGCCAGCAGCTTGGGTAGCGGGGGGTCCGACGAGCAGTACTTC. As protein: CASSLGSGGSDEQYF. The rearrangement uses TRBV5-1 and TRBJ2-7; TRBD2 matches 10 bases. CDR3 size: 15 residues. Germline-derived CDR1 and CDR2 are SGHRS and YFSETQ. V was pared by 0 bases and J by 5 bases, with 5 bases of the junction left unmatched.

The table lists this clonotype with a few counts. This sequence joins TRBV6-1 and TRBJ2-1; D is uncertain. CDR1 MNHNS and CDR2 SASEGT come from the germline V gene. Trimming stripped 2 bases from V and 0 bases from J, with 17 bases between. This CDR3 comprises 18 residues. The CDR3 DNA is TGTGCCAGCAGTGAACTCCTGTACACCCGGAGCTCCTACAATGAGCAGTTCTTC. Encoded protein: CASSELLYTRSSYNEQFF.

This clonotype was found many times. The J gene is TRBJ2-5, the V gene TRBV7-9, with 10 positions matching TRBD2. The CDR3 consists of 14 residues. Germline trimming cut 3 bases from V and 5 bases from J; bases unmatched to any gene: 3. The germline V gene encodes CDR1 SEHNR and CDR2 FQNEAQ (reference sequence). The CDR3, as DNA: TGTGCCAGCAGCTTTGGGACTAGCGTGGAGACCCAGTACTTC. This sequence encodes CASSFGTSVETQYF.

The genes are TRBV13 and TRBJ2-2, with D tentatively TRBD2 (5 bases). The CDR3 sequence is 17 residues long. Trimming removed 2 bases at V and 3 bases at J, with 16 bases between. Germline CDR1 and CDR2: PRHDT and FYEKMQ (reference sequence). CDR3 sequence (DNA): TGTGCCAGCAGCTTATTACGCGGGCCCCCGGACACCGGGGAGCTGTTTTTT. It is translated as CASSLLRGPPDTGELFF.

This clonotype showed up many times. V gene TRBV7-9 combines with J gene TRBJ1-4; TRBD1 might be the D (5 bases). V gave up 5 bases and J gave up 8 bases, with 15 bases separating them. The CDR3 consists of 14 residues. Germline lookup yields CDR1 SEHNR and CDR2 FQNEAQ (reference sequence). The CDR3 DNA sequence: TGTGCCAGCAGCCATGCGGGGGGTCGGGAAAAACTGTTTTTT. This encodes CASSHAGGREKLFF.

At least ten counts were recorded for this clonotype. V is TRBV10-3 and J is TRBJ2-3; 9 bases fit TRBD2. Trimming removed 7 bases from V and 4 bases from J; junction bases left unmatched: 12. Germline values: CDR1 ENHRY, CDR2 SYGVKD. The CDR3 runs 16 residues. The CDR3 bases are TGTGCCATCAACTCGCGCAGCGGGGGGCAGGCAGATACGCAGTATTTT. This encodes CAINSRSGGQADTQYF.

In its sample, this clonotype was seen a few times. Here the CDR3 DNA reads TGTGCCAGCGGGGGACTAGCGGGAGACCCCTACAATGAGCAGTTCTTC. Protein: CASGGLAGDPYNEQFF. The chain is built from TRBV7-2 and TRBJ2-1, with 14 bases lining up with TRBD2. Germline CDR1 reads SGHTA; CDR2 reads FQGNSA. The CDR3 is 16 amino acids. J lost 2 bases, V lost 8 bases, and 5 bases had no gene match. The whole variable domain, filled in from reference TRBV7-2 and TRBJ2-1, reads GAGVSQSPSNKVTEKGKDVELRCDPISGHTALYWYRQSLGQGLEFLIYFQGNSAPDKSGLPSDRFSAERTGGSVSTLTIQRTQQEDSAVYLCASGGLAGDPYNEQFFGPGTRLTVL.

The CDR3 reads CASSYGTTYEQYF. CDR3 coding DNA: TGCGCCAGCAGCTACGGGACAACCTACGAGCAGTACTTC. The chain couples TRBV5-1 to TRBJ2-7; D possibly corresponds to TRBD1 (6 bases). The CDR3 runs to 13 residues. The V and J ends lost 3 bases and 2 bases respectively, with 9 bases between them. The germline V gene encodes CDR1 SGHRS and CDR2 YFSETQ.

This clonotype was seen only a few times. V is TRBV4-2 and J is TRBJ2-3; perhaps TRBD2 as D (5 bases). This CDR3 spans 17 amino acids. Germline CDR1 reads LGHNA; CDR2 reads YNFKEQ. V shed 4 bases and J shed 0 bases, with 17 bases lying between them. The CDR3 bases are TGTGCCAGCAGCCTAGGACTCCAACCCACTAGCACAGATACGCAGTATTTT. This translates into CASSLGLQPTSTDTQYF.